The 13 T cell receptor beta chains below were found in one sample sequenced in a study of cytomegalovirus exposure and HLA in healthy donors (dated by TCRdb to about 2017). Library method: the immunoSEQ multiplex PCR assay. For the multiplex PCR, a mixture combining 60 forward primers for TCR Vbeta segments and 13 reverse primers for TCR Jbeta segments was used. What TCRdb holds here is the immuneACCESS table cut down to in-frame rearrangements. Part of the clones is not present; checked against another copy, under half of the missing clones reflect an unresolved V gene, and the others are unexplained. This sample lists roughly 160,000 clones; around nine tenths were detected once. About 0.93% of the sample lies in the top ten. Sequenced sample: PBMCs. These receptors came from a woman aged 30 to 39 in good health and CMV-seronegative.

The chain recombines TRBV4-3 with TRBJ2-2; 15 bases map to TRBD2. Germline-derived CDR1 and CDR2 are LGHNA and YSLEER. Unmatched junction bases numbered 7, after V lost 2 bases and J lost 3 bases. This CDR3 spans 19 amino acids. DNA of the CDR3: TGCGCCAGCAGCCAATCCGGACTAGCGGGGGGGCCGGACACCGGGGAGCTGTTTTTT. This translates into CASSQSGLAGGPDTGELFF.

The CDR3 spells CASSVGYVGNTIYF. The CDR3 DNA follows: TGTGCCAGCAGCGTAGGGTACGTCGGGAACACCATATATTTT. V and J are TRBV9 and TRBJ1-3; D remains ambiguous. The CDR3 extends over 14 amino acids. V lost 0 bases to trimming and J lost 7 bases, with 11 bases between them. Germline values: CDR1 SGDLS, CDR2 YYNGEE.

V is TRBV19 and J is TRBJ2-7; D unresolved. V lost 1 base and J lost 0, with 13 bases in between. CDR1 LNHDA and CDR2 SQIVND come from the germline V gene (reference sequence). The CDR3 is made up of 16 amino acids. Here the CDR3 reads CASSIANPGSSYEQYF. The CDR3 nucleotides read TGTGCCAGTAGTATAGCGAACCCTGGCAGCTCCTACGAGCAGTACTTC.

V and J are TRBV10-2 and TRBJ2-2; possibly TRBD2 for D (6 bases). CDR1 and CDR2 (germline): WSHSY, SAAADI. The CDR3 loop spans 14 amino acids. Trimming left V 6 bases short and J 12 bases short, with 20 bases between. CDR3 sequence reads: CASSSPGGVQKLFF. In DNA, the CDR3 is TGCGCCAGCAGCTCCCCCGGGGGAGTTCAGAAGCTGTTTTTT.

CDR3 in amino acids: CASSRPEVREAFF. CDR3 nucleotide sequence: TGTGCCAGCTCAAGACCCGAGGTACGTGAAGCTTTCTTT. The V call is TRBV18, the J call TRBJ1-1; D call uncertain. This CDR3 is built from 13 residues. Germline V lookup: CDR1 KGHSH, CDR2 LQKENI. The V end lost 5 bases, the J end lost 7 bases, and 14 bases lay between the germline ends.

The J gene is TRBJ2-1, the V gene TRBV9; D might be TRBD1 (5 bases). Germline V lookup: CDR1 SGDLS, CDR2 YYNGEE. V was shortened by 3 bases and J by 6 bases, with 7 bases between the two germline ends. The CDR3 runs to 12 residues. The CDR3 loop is CASSGGLNEQFF. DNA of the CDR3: TGTGCCAGCAGCGGGGGCCTCAATGAGCAGTTCTTC.

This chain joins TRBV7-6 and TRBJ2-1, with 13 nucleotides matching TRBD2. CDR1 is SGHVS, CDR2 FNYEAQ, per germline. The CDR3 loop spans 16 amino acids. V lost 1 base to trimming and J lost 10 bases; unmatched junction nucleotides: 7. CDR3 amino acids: CASSLVGTSGMGEQFF. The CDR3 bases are TGTGCCAGCAGCTTAGTAGGGACTAGCGGGATGGGGGAGCAGTTCTTC.

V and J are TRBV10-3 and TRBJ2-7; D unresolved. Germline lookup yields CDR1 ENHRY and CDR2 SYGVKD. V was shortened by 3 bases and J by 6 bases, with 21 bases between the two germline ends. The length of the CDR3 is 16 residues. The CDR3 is CAISDSVGGALGEQYF. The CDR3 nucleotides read TGTGCCATCAGTGATTCGGTAGGCGGAGCGTTGGGCGAGCAGTACTTC.

CDR3 loop: CASRSGEDRTQYF. The CDR3 DNA reads as TGTGCCAGCCGGAGCGGGGAGGATCGGACCCAGTACTTC. The V gene is TRBV5-6, the J gene TRBJ2-5; 7 positions agree with TRBD2. The germline V gene has CDR1 SGHDT and CDR2 YYEEEE. The CDR3 totals 13 residues. Germline trimming cut 7 bases from V and 7 bases from J; bases unmatched to any gene: 10.

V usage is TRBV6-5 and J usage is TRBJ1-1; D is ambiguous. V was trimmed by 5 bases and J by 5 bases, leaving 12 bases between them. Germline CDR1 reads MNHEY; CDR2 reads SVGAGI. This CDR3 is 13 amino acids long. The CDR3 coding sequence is TGTGCCAGCAGTGGTCGGCGGAATACTGAAGCTTTCTTT. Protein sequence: CASSGRRNTEAFF.

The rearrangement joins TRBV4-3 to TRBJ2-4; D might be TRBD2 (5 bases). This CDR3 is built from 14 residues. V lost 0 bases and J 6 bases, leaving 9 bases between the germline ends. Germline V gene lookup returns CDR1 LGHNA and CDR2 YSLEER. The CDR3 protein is CASSQETGRNIQYF. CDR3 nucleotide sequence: TGCGCCAGCAGCCAAGAAACGGGGAGAAACATTCAGTACTTC.

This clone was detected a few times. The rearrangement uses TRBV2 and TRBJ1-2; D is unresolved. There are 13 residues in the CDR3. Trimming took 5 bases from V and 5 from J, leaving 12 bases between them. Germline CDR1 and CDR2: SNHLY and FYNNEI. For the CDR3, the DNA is TGTGCCAGCAGTCTTGTAACGGGATATGGCTACACCTTC. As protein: CASSLVTGYGYTF.

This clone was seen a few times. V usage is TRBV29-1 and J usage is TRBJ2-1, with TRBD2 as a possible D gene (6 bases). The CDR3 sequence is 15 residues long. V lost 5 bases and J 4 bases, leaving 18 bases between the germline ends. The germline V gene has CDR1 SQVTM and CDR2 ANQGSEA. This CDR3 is CSVSPREKAYNEQFF. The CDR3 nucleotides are TGCAGCGTTTCTCCCCGGGAGAAGGCTTACAATGAGCAGTTCTTC.